This T cell receptor beta chain was documented in a study of cytomegalovirus exposure and HLA in healthy donors. Study-wide points: Immune exposure was documented only through CMV serostatus.

As concerns this clone: Antigen: not known.

V was pared by 8 bases and J by 7 bases, with 6 bases of the junction left unmatched. This CDR3 has 12 residues. CDR1 and CDR2 (germline): MNHNS, SASEGT. With 60 Vbeta and 13 Jbeta primers, the PCR was carried out. Here immunoSEQ multiplex PCR was the method, and the copy in TCRdb shows in-frame clones only, minus some. The table has some 78,000 clones, roughly 72% seen once. The rearrangement uses TRBV6-1 and TRBJ1-2; 8 bases line up with TRBD1. What was sequenced was PBMCs. The sequence was obtained from a woman between 40 and 55 years old in good health and CMV-seropositive. The CDR3 is CASDRDRFGYTF. The CDR3 nucleotides read TGTGCCAGCGACCGGGACAGGTTTGGCTACACCTTC.